This T cell receptor beta chain was recorded in a study of identical twins. Whole-study results and caveats: Abundant cord blood beta clonotypes carried fewer insertions; memory repertoires showed none.

Germline-derived CDR1 and CDR2 are SGHRS and YFSETQ. Trimming pared 1 base from V and 3 bases from J, leaving 20 bases between. The CDR3 contains 17 residues. TCRdb independently ran MiXCR on the 5' RACE reads; one entry per CDR3 protein. Here the sample spans around 530,000 distinct CDR3 sequences, around 15% being singletons. This clonotype has more than one count but fewer than ten. Antigen specificity is unknown. The same data also went into a second study, on yellow fever vaccine responses in identical twins.

Sequencing was done on a sample of CD4+ T cells sorted from blood. This sequence originates from a woman aged 18-29 years in good health. V is TRBV5-1 and J is TRBJ2-7; possibly TRBD1 for D (6 bases). The CDR3 DNA reads TGCGCCAGCAGCTTGTTGGGAAAGCGGACAGCGCACTACGAGCAGTACGTC. Translating it yields CASSLLGKRTAHYEQYV.